A selection of T cell receptor beta chains follows, all from one sample in a study of blood T cell repertoires in COVID-19. Clones were sequenced by immunoSEQ multiplex PCR, and TCRdb holds only the in-frame ones, with some missing. Among some 170,000 clones listed, roughly nine tenths were seen once. Sample: PBMCs or T cells enriched from blood (not recorded which). These receptors were taken from a human donor with acute COVID-19. The donor label of this sample is uncertain. The CDR3 runs from the conserved cysteine through the conserved F or W. Fields, in order: clone size, V gene, CDR3 length, D gene, J gene, CDR3 DNA, CDR3 protein. The D gene is left open where the match is weak. Size tells how often a clone was seen (once, few, many) or the class of an expanded clone, and some rows leave it out.

size: NA; V: TRBV6-5; length: 16; D: TRBD1; J: TRBJ1-2; DNA: TGTGCCAGCAGTTACTCGAGGGGACGGACAGGGGATGGCTACACCTTC; CDR3: CASSYSRGRTGDGYTF
size: NA; V: TRBV30; length: 15; D: TRBD2; J: TRBJ2-3; DNA: TGTGCCTGGAGTGTAGACGGGGGGGGCACAGATACGCAGTATTTT; CDR3: CAWSVDGGGTDTQYF
size: few; V: TRBV6-1; length: 14; D: NA; J: TRBJ1-5; DNA: TGTGCCAGCAGTGACCGACACAGCAATCAGCCCCAGCATTTT; CDR3: CASSDRHSNQPQHF
size: NA; V: TRBV15; length: 17; D: NA; J: TRBJ1-1; DNA: TGTGCCACCAGCAGAGATTTCGGACTGCTGGGGAACACTGAAGCTTTCTTT; CDR3: CATSRDFGLLGNTEAFF
size: once; V: TRBV3-1/TRBV3-2; length: 16; D: NA; J: TRBJ1-4; DNA: TGTGCCAGCAGCCAAGATCCACTCCCCACTAATGAAAAACTGTTTTTT; CDR3: CASSQDPLPTNEKLFF
size: NA; V: TRBV6-4; length: 13; D: NA; J: TRBJ2-3; DNA: TGTGCCAGCAGTGTAGGGGGGGAAGATACGCAGTATTTT; CDR3: CASSVGGEDTQYF
size: NA; V: TRBV19; length: 13; D: NA; J: TRBJ2-2; DNA: TGTGCCAGTACCGCGAATGGGCCCGGGGAGCTGTTTTTT; CDR3: CASTANGPGELFF
size: few; V: TRBV19; length: 15; D: TRBD2; J: TRBJ2-5; DNA: TGTGCCAGTAGTAGCGGGGGGCGGCGTCAAGAGACCCAGTACTTC; CDR3: CASSSGGRRQETQYF
size: NA; V: TRBV7-9; length: 14; D: NA; J: TRBJ2-4; DNA: TGTGCCAGCAGCTCTCAGGGGTTGGAAAACATTCAGTACTTC; CDR3: CASSSQGLENIQYF
size: NA; V: TRBV30; length: 11; D: NA; J: TRBJ2-7; DNA: TGTGCCTGGAGTGAAAAGAGCGAGCAGTACTTC; CDR3: CAWSEKSEQYF
size: NA; V: TRBV7-9; length: 18; D: TRBD2; J: TRBJ2-3; DNA: TGTGCCAGCAGACAAGACGGGACTAGCGGGGCCCGCACAGATACGCAGTATTTT; CDR3: CASRQDGTSGARTDTQYF
size: many; V: TRBV7-9; length: 14; D: NA; J: TRBJ2-5; DNA: TGTGCCAGCACTGGACAGTTTAACCAAGAGACCCAGTACTTC; CDR3: CASTGQFNQETQYF
size: NA; V: TRBV19; length: 11; D: NA; J: TRBJ2-1; DNA: TGTGCCAGTGGGGGAGGAGATGAGCAGTTCTTC; CDR3: CASGGGDEQFF
size: NA; V: TRBV29-1; length: 13; D: NA; J: TRBJ1-1; DNA: TGCAGCCCTTTTATACAGGACGGGACTGAAGCTTTCTTT; CDR3: CSPFIQDGTEAFF
size: NA; V: TRBV19; length: 13; D: TRBD1; J: TRBJ1-5; DNA: TGTGCCAGTAGTGACAGGGTCAATCAGCCCCAGCATTTT; CDR3: CASSDRVNQPQHF
size: NA; V: TRBV4-1; length: 16; D: TRBD1; J: TRBJ2-1; DNA: TGCGCCAGCAGCCCCTTGGAGCAGGGGGCCTACAATGAGCAGTTCTTC; CDR3: CASSPLEQGAYNEQFF
size: NA; V: TRBV9; length: 13; D: NA; J: TRBJ2-2; DNA: TGTGCCAGCAGCGTATCAGGAACCGGGGAGCTGTTTTTT; CDR3: CASSVSGTGELFF
size: NA; V: TRBV12-3/TRBV12-4; length: 13; D: NA; J: TRBJ1-2; DNA: TGTGCCAGCAGTTTACGACAGAACTATGGCTACACCTTC; CDR3: CASSLRQNYGYTF
size: NA; V: TRBV25-1; length: 14; D: NA; J: TRBJ2-7; DNA: TGTGCCAGCAGTGAATCGAGCAGGTCAAACGAGCAGTACTTC; CDR3: CASSESSRSNEQYF
size: NA; V: TRBV27; length: 15; D: NA; J: TRBJ2-1; DNA: TGTGCCAGCAGTCTCCGGGACATAGCCTACAATGAGCAGTTCTTC; CDR3: CASSLRDIAYNEQFF
size: NA; V: TRBV7-9; length: 17; D: NA; J: TRBJ2-1; DNA: TGTGCCAGCAGCTTAGCGGGGAGGGGGAGCTCCTACAATGAGCAGTTCTTC; CDR3: CASSLAGRGSSYNEQFF
size: NA; V: TRBV7-3; length: 15; D: NA; J: TRBJ1-6; DNA: TGTGCCAGCAGCCGGGTGAACGGGAATAATTCACCCCTCCACTTT; CDR3: CASSRVNGNNSPLHF
size: NA; V: TRBV20-1; length: 14; D: NA; J: TRBJ1-6; DNA: TGCAGTGCTAGTAGGGGAGGGGGGGGCTCACCCCTCCACTTT; CDR3: CSASRGGGGSPLHF
size: NA; V: TRBV4-2; length: 16; D: TRBD2; J: TRBJ2-5; DNA: TGTGCCAGCAGCCAAGGGGAGACTAGCGGCCAAGAGACCCAGTACTTC; CDR3: CASSQGETSGQETQYF
size: NA; V: TRBV5-1; length: 12; D: NA; J: TRBJ2-1; DNA: TGCGCCAGCAGCTTTCAGGGAAATGAGCAGTTCTTC; CDR3: CASSFQGNEQFF